This T cell receptor beta chain is from a study of shared clonotypes between healthy human individuals (dated by TCRdb to the early 2020s). For the wider study: The cohort included a few men and a couple of women between 18 and 49 years of age. For each donor, three plates each were used for CD4 naive and CD4 memory, two plates were used for CD8 naive, and one plate was used for CD8 memory. Blood TCR repertoires of five healthy adults were deeply sequenced to estimate repertoire size and the extent of clonotype sharing between individuals. Different laboratories and diverse techniques were used to prepare libraries and sequence TCR repertoires, to increase sequencing depth and limit assay-specific biases. Between about 0.8 and 9 billion PBMCs per donor were obtained by leukapheresis.

This clone occurred once. Its cognate antigen has yet to be identified. No base qualities exist here, and no much larger clone lies one base off it. General conclusions and limits of the study: Incomplete sequencing was indicated by rarefaction of sorted-subset datasets, despite the large sequencing depth. Compared with non-shared clonotypes, the clonotypes found in all four sorted-subset donors had higher generation probabilities. The genetic and exposure-history diversity represented was limited by the small number of donors. Naive subsets generally had larger estimated clonotype richness than memory subsets did. Pairwise subsampling led to the expectation that sequencing depth would affect the degree of clonotype sharing among donors. Sampling was restricted to blood, and TCR repertoires in tissue are likely to differ from TCR repertoires in blood. Roughly 5% of naive CD4, around 3.6% of naive CD8, about 2.5% of memory CD4, and 0.4% of memory CD8 clonotypes were shared across a few donors.

Using the deep immunoSEQ assay, multiplex PCR amplified TCR CDR3 regions from genomic DNA. For each cell subset, the extracted genomic DNA was distributed evenly across all wells of several immunoSEQ 96-well plates, and each plate served as one replicate. Each replicate PCR for sorted subsets received approximately 220 ng genomic DNA, equal to 28,000 or so T cell genomes. Purified libraries were measured with a Qubit 3.0 fluorometer, size-checked on a Bioanalyzer 2100, and measured again with the KAPA Library Quantification kit. A separate single-read 150-cycle Illumina NextSeq 550 flow cell was used to sequence each immunoSEQ 96-well plate. The published analysis was carried out like this. Because the immunoSEQ output held only junctional sequences and lacked quality scores, the filtering could not match the filtering applied to full-length reads. To assign V/J genes and CDR3, sequences were annotated using PyIR, a Python wrapper for IgBLAST v1.9, with IMGT germline references. Reads with weak V/J assignments (E-value above 1e-6), missing CDR3, stop codons, out-of-frame junctions, or ambiguous translated residues were removed. V3J clonotypes were defined as sequences sharing the same inferred V gene, J gene, and CDR3 amino acid sequence. To compute the percentage overlap between repertoires, the number of shared unique clonotypes was divided by the size of the smaller repertoire. Three approaches were used to assess repertoire richness: RTK rarefaction, the Chao1 estimator, and Recon v2.1 estimates of unobserved clonotypes. Generation probabilities for all TCRbeta clonotypes obtained by the gDNA method from a handful of donors were computed using OLGA. The table was pulled from immuneACCESS by TCRdb, which kept in-frame rearrangements only. Such tables lose some clones; where checked, under half of the loss comes from unresolved V genes, and the rest has no known cause. D and trimming come from the DNA, and the V and J calls and clone size come from that table. The sample has about 110,000 clones on record, roughly 70% of them singletons. The top ten hold over 20% of the sample.

The donors were healthy, HIV-negative adults who had no recently reported acute infections or vaccinations. Only Caucasian adults living in Nashville, Tennessee, USA were represented among the donors. CD8 memory samples combined magnetically selected CD45RO+ cells with CCR7-negative CD45RA+ effector memory (TemRA) cells. Blood was obtained by leukapheresis, after which PBMCs were separated by Ficoll-Histopaque density gradient centrifugation and cryopreserved in liquid nitrogen vapor phase. Analytical flow cytometry was used to check the purity and quantity of every magnetically sorted T cell population. Genomic DNA was isolated from each sorted fraction and quantified by UV absorbance on a Nanodrop 2000c. V and J are truncated by 3 bases and 0 bases respectively, leaving an intervening sequence of 9 bases. CDR1 and CDR2, per the germline V gene, are SGHVS and FQNEAQ. Measured from the cysteine to the phenylalanine, the CDR3 is 15 residues long. Solely the CDR3 DNA is kept, with 45 bases framed from the first base.

The chain couples TRBV7-8 to TRBJ1-3; no confident D gene assignment can be made. This TCR was sampled from a woman aged 25 to 45 in good health. Source material: memory CD8+ T cells sorted from blood. The cell subset or site label, read with the paper, signifies: CD45RO+ cells pooled with CCR7-negative TemRA cells. CDR3 region: CASSLNGNSGNTIYF. The DNA is as follows: TGTGCCAGCAGCTTGAACGGGAACTCTGGAAACACCATATATTTT.